The entry that follows covers one T cell receptor (beta chain) sequence. What it recognizes is unknown. The data were produced by immunoSEQ multiplex PCR, yet TCRdb's version contains in-frame clones alone and is incomplete. The repertoire consists of just over 200,000 clones, with roughly 79% occurring once and the leading ten covering 9.5% to 12%. The CDR3 spans 14 residues. Germline V CDR1 and CDR2: MNHEY, SMNVEV (reference sequence). Trimming stripped 2 bases from V and 7 bases from J, with 14 bases between. These data are taken from a study of cytotoxic CD8 clonotypes in ibrutinib-treated CLL. The wider study: Among responders, about 25 were partial and 2 complete; after median approximately 62 months, about 15 stayed remitted and some twelve progressed. Mean per-sample yields comprised around 250,000 productive templates and tens of thousands of productive rearrangements. Study outcomes and limitations: At baseline, clonality was higher than in age-matched healthy donors and correlated with CD8+ counts.

The V call is TRBV27, the J call TRBJ1-2; possibly TRBD1 for D (6 bases). The material sequenced was PBMCs, taken after 12 months of ibrutinib treatment. This receptor was obtained from a human donor with chronic lymphocytic leukemia. CDR3 protein: CASSLVEGVPGYTF. As DNA, the CDR3 is TGTGCCAGCAGTTTAGTCGAGGGGGTCCCTGGCTACACCTTC.